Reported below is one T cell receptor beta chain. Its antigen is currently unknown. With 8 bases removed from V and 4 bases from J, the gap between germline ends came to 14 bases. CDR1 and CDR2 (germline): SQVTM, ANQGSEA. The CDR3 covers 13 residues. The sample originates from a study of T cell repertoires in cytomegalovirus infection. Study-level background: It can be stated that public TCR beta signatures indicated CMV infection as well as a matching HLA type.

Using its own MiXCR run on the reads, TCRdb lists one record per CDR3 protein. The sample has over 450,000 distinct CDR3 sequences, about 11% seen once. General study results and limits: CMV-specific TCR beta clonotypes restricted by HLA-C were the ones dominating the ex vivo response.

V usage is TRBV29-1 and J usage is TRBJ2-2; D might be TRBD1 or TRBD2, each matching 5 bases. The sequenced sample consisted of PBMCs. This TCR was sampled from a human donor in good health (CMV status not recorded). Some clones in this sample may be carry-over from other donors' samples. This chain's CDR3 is CSTWDGGTGELFF. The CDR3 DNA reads TGCAGCACCTGGGACGGTGGCACCGGGGAGCTGTTTTTT.